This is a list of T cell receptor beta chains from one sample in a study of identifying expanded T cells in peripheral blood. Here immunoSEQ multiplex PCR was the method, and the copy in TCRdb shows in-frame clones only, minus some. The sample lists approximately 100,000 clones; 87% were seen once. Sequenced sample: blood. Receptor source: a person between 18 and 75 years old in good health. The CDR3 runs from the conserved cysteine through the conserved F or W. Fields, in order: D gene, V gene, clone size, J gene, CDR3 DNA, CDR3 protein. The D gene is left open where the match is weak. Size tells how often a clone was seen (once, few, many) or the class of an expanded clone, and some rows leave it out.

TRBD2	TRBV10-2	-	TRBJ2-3	TGCGCCACCAGGTACTCGGCTAGCGGGGGCACAGATACGCAGTATTTT	CATRYSASGGTDTQYF
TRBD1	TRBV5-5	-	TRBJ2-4	TGTGCCAGCAGCCTCACGGGACAGGGGATTCTTTTGATGTACTTC	CASSLTGQGILLMYF
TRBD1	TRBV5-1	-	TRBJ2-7	TGCGCCAGCAGCAGCTCGGGACAGGGGATCGGCTACGAGCAGTACTTC	CASSSSGQGIGYEQYF
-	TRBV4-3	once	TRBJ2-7	TGCGCCAGCAGCCAGGGGGGACAGAACTACGAGCAGTACTTC	CASSQGGQNYEQYF
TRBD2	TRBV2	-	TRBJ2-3	TGTGCCAGCAGGCCGGGGGGGACGCACACAGATACGCAGTATTTT	CASRPGGTHTDTQYF
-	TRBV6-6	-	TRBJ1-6	TGTGCCAGCAGTTACCCCCGGGGGGGGGAGAATTCACCCCTCCACTTT	CASSYPRGGENSPLHF
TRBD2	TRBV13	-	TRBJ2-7	TGTGCCAGCAGCTCAACACCGGGGGGGCAGTTCGACGAGCAGTACTTC	CASSSTPGGQFDEQYF
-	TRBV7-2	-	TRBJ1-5	TGTGCCAGCAGCTGGGGACGGAGCAATCAGCCCCAGCATTTT	CASSWGRSNQPQHF
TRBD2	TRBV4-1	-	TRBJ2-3	TGCGCCAGCAGCCAAGAGGCTACTAGCGCCTACACAGATACGCAGTATTTT	CASSQEATSAYTDTQYF
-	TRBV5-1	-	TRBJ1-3	TGCGCCAGCAGCTTGGTTGGTGTGTCTGGAAACACCATATATTTT	CASSLVGVSGNTIYF
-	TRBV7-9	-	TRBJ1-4	TGTGCCAGCAGCTTAAACAGGAACACCAGAACTAATGAAAAACTGTTTTTT	CASSLNRNTRTNEKLFF
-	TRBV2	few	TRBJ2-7	TGTGCCAGCACCCCCTGGACAGTCTACGAGCAGTACTTC	CASTPWTVYEQYF
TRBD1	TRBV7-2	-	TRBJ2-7	TGTGCCAGCAGCTTAGCGCCCGGGACAGGGGGTCCCTACGAGCAGTACTTC	CASSLAPGTGGPYEQYF
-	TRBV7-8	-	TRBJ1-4	TGTGCCAGCAGCAGCGGGACATATGCGGGGGAAAAACTGTTTTTT	CASSSGTYAGEKLFF
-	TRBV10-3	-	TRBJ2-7	TGTGCCATCAGGGGGCCAACGGACGGGCAACGGAACTCCTACGAGCAGTACTTC	CAIRGPTDGQRNSYEQYF
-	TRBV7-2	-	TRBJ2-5	TGTGCCAGCAGCCCCCTCCAAGAGACCCAGTACTTC	CASSPLQETQYF
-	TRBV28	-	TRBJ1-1	TGTGCCAGCAGCCCGAGCGGGACCACCCAAAGGAGTGCTTTCTTT	CASSPSGTTQRSAFF
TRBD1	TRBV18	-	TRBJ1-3	TGTGCCAGCTCGACAGGGCTATCTGGAAACACCATATATTTT	CASSTGLSGNTIYF
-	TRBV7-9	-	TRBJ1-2	TGTGCCAGCAGCCGACAACGACTCAGCTATGGCTACACCTTC	CASSRQRLSYGYTF
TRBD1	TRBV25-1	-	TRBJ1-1	TGTGCCAGCAGTGCCGCCTCCGGGACAGGAGAGATTGAAGCTTTCTTT	CASSAASGTGEIEAFF
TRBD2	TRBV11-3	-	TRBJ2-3	TGTGCCAGCAGCCAAGGGACTAGCGGGGGGGTTCGGTATTTT	CASSQGTSGGVRYF
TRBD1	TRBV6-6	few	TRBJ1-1	TGTGCCAGCAGCCCCCCCCGGACAGGGAACACTGAAGCTTTCTTT	CASSPPRTGNTEAFF
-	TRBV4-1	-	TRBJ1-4	TGCGCCAGCAGCCCGAGGGGCGGGGGAGATGAAAAACTGTTTTTT	CASSPRGGGDEKLFF
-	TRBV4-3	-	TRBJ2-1	TGCGCCAGCAGCCAAGGTTCCATGAGCTCCTACAATGAGCAGTTCTTC	CASSQGSMSSYNEQFF
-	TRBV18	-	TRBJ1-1	TGTGCCAGCTCACCACGTTCGGGGGCGGGCACTGAAGCTTTCTTT	CASSPRSGAGTEAFF
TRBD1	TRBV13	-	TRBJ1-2	TGTGCCAGCAGCTTTGACAGGGAGGATGGCTACACCTTC	CASSFDREDGYTF
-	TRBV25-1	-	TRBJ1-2	TGTGCCAGCAGTGAGGGGGGACGTTATGGCTACACCTTC	CASSEGGRYGYTF
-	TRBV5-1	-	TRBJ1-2	TGCGCCAGCAGCTTTTCTACCTTAGGGGAGGGCTATGGCTACACCTTC	CASSFSTLGEGYGYTF
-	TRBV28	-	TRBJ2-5	TGTGCCAGTACCCCCCCACGTGGGACCCAGTACTTC	CASTPPRGTQYF
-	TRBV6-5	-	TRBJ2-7	TGTGCCAGCAGTTACGCCTATTCCTACGAGCAGTACTTC	CASSYAYSYEQYF
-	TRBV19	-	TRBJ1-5	TGTGCCAGTACTACCCCAGGCAGGGGCAATCAGCCCCAGCATTTT	CASTTPGRGNQPQHF
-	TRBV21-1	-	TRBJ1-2	TGTGCCAGCATCCCCCCGGGGGGCCCTCGGAGGTCTTACGGCTACACCTTC	CASIPPGGPRRSYGYTF
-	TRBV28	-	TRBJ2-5	TGTGCCAGCAGTACCCCCCAGGGGAGGCAAGAGACCCAGTACTTC	CASSTPQGRQETQYF
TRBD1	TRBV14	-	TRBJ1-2	TGTGCCAGCAGTCTGATACAGGGGGGCGATGGCTACACCTTC	CASSLIQGGDGYTF
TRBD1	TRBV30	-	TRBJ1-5	TGTGCCTGGAGTGTAACAGGGGTAGGCAATCAGCCCCAGCATTTT	CAWSVTGVGNQPQHF
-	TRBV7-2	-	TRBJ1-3	TGTGCCAGCAGCTTACGCCCCGGCGGAAACACCATATATTTT	CASSLRPGGNTIYF
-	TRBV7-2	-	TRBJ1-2	TGTGCCAGCAGCGGACAGATGGTCCCCGATAGGTGCACCTTC	CASSGQMVPDRCTF
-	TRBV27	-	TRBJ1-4	TGTGCCAGCAGTTTGAGGCGGGACGAAAAACTGTTTTTT	CASSLRRDEKLFF
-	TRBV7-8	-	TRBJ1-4	TGTGCCAGCAGCGCTAAACAGGGAATCAATGAAAAACTGTTTTTT	CASSAKQGINEKLFF
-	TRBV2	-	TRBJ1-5	TGTGCCAGCAGCCGAACAGGGTCTGGGCCCCAGCATTTT	CASSRTGSGPQHF
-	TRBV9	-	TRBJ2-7	TGTGCCAGCAGTCCCCGGGACCGGGCCTACGAGCAGTACTTC	CASSPRDRAYEQYF
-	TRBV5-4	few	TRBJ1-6	TGTGCCAGCAGCCTCCGGGACTCATTCTTTGGGCCCCTCCACTTT	CASSLRDSFFGPLHF
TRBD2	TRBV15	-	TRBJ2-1	TGTGCCACCAGCAGAGAGTTAAGAGGCGGGGGGACCAATGAGCAGTTCTTC	CATSRELRGGGTNEQFF
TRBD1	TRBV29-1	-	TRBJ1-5	TGCAGCGCCGTGGGGGACAGGGGCGAAAATCAGCCCCAGCATTTT	CSAVGDRGENQPQHF
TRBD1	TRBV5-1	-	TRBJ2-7	TGCGCCAGCAGCCCTGGACAGGAGGCCTACGAGCAGTACTTC	CASSPGQEAYEQYF
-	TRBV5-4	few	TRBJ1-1	TGTGCCAGCAGCCTCGGCGGGGGGGACACTGAAGCTTTCTTT	CASSLGGGDTEAFF
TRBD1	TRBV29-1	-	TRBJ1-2	TGCAGCGTTGATAGGGCCGGGACAGGGTATGGCTACACCTTC	CSVDRAGTGYGYTF
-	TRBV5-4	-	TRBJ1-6	TGTGCCAGCCAGGAGGAGACCGGGGCCCCCTATCCCCTCCACTTT	CASQEETGAPYPLHF
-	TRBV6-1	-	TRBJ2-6	TGTGCCAGCAGTGACGGTGGAGGCTCTGGGGCCAACGTCCTGACTTTC	CASSDGGGSGANVLTF
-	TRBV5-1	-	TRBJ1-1	TGCGCCAGCAGCGACAGCGGCGCTGAAGCTTTCTTT	CASSDSGAEAFF
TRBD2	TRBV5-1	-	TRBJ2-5	TGCGCCAGCAGCTCGCTAGCGGGGGTTCAAGAGACCCAGTACTTC	CASSSLAGVQETQYF